Below are 11 T cell receptor beta chains sequenced from a single sample in a study of glioma-infiltrating T cells. The iRepertoire nested amplicon-rescue multiplex PCR amplified TCR alpha and beta CDR3s from RNA. TCRdb re-derived calls from the multiplex PCR reads in MiXCR, one entry per CDR3 protein. This table holds 300,000 to 450,000 distinct CDR3 sequences, 35% to 45% found once. The sequenced sample was glioma tissue, nonneoplastic brain tissue, or PBMCs (not recorded which). The receptor source for this set is a human donor with low-grade glioma or glioblastoma, undergoing nonglioma brain surgery, or in good health (not recorded which).

This chain uses TRBV3-1 with TRBJ2-1, with D perhaps TRBD1 (5 bases). The CDR3 totals 15 residues. Germline V gives CDR1 LGHDT, CDR2 YNNKEL (reference sequence). Trimming took 3 bases from V and 8 from J, leaving 17 bases between them. This CDR3 reads CASSHRRGGKDEQFF. The CDR3, as DNA: TGTGCCAGCAGCCATAGAAGGGGCGGAAAGGATGAGCAGTTCTTC.

A note on this clonotype: Being one base from a much bigger clone, this may be a read error. The genes are TRBV6-2 or TRBV6-3 and TRBJ2-7, with D hard to call. Between the trimmed V and J ends, which lost 0 bases and 2 bases, there was a span of 14 bases. CDR3 length equals 16 residues. Germline values: CDR1 MNHEY, CDR2 SVGEGT. The CDR3 here is CASSYSAGQSTYEQYV. CDR3 nucleotides: TGTGCCAGCAGTTACTCGGCAGGCCAATCCACCTACGAGCAGTACGTC.

The chain has TRBV7-3 and TRBJ2-2, with TRBD2 as a possible D gene (6 bases). Deletions cut 5 bases from V and 2 bases from J, with 12 bases between. Germline V CDR1 and CDR2: SGHTA, FQGTGA. CDR3 size: 15 residues. The CDR3 region is CASSPFSGNTGELFF. DNA of the CDR3: TGTGCCAGCAGCCCGTTTAGCGGAAACACCGGGGAGCTGTTTTTT.

This clonotype was observed a handful of times. The chain joins TRBV20-1 to TRBJ2-1, with TRBD2 matching over 8 bases. With V trimmed by 2 bases and J by 3 bases, 6 bases remained unmatched. The germline gives CDR1 DFQATT, CDR2 SNEGSKA (reference sequence). CDR3 length equals 15 residues. As DNA, the CDR3 is TGCAGTGCTAGAAGGCGGGAGGCTGTCTACAATGAGCAGTTCTTC. Translation: CSARRREAVYNEQFF.

The count of this clonotype is one. An end of the junction differs from the germline gene, which may be a read error. The gene calls are TRBV4-1 and TRBJ2-1; TRBD2 aligns across 8 bases. From germline, CDR1 is MGHRA and CDR2 YSYEKL. The CDR3 loop spans 19 amino acids. The CDR3 nucleotides are TGCGCCAGCAGCCAAGAGCGGCTAGCGGGCAGTCGGTCCTACGATGAGCAGTTCTTC. Protein: CASSQERLAGSRSYDEQFF.

The chain joins TRBV2 to TRBJ2-7, with 11 bases identical to TRBD2. The J segment lost 4 bases and the V segment lost 1 base, leaving 6 bases of the junction unmatched. The CDR3 spans 16 residues. Germline CDR1 and CDR2: SNHLY and FYNNEI. CDR3 protein: CASSEGRLAGGYEQYF. The CDR3 DNA reads TGTGCCAGCAGTGAAGGCAGGCTAGCGGGAGGTTACGAGCAGTACTTC.

This sequence joins TRBV29-1 and TRBJ2-7, with no clear D. Germline V gene lookup returns CDR1 SQVTM and CDR2 ANQGSEA. Deletions cut 2 bases from V and 4 bases from J, with 12 bases between. This CDR3 has 13 amino acids. Written as DNA, the CDR3 is TGCAGCGTTGAACACAGCCAAGGGTACGAGCAGTACTTC. Its translation: CSVEHSQGYEQYF.

This clonotype was counted ten times or more. J is TRBJ1-2 and V is TRBV6-2 or TRBV6-3; 8 positions agree with TRBD1. This CDR3 spans 15 amino acids. Trimming at V came to 0 bases and at J to 6 bases, leaving 6 bases not matched to a gene. The germline CDR1 and CDR2 sequences are MNHEY and SVGEGT. The CDR3 region is CASSYSWGQENGYTF. The CDR3 DNA reads as TGTGCCAGCAGTTACTCGTGGGGACAGGAGAATGGCTACACCTTC.

This clonotype came up a few times. This chain connects TRBV12-3 or TRBV12-4 to TRBJ2-1, with 9 bases fitting TRBD2. The junction had 7 bases not matched to a gene; V was cut back by 6 bases and J by 4 bases. The CDR3 runs to 15 residues. The DNA for the CDR3 is TGTGCCAGCAGCCTAAGCGGGAGGCAGTACAATGAGCAGTTCTTC. Its translation is CASSLSGRQYNEQFF.

To note about this clonotype: Just one base apart from a much larger clone, this may be a read error. V and J are TRBV20-1 and TRBJ2-3, with TRBD2 identical over 13 bases. Germline V gives CDR1 DFQATT, CDR2 SNEGSKA (reference sequence). The CDR3 consists of 14 residues. V trimming: 4 bases; J trimming: 4 bases; junction bases outside the gene matches: 2. The chain's CDR3 is CSAKLAGGSDTQYF. DNA of the CDR3: TGCAGTGCTAAACTAGCGGGAGGGTCAGATACGCAGTATTTT.

This clonotype was observed a few times. The chain uses TRBV25-1 and TRBJ2-6; 7 bases map to TRBD2. Per the germline V gene, CDR1 is MGHDK and CDR2 is SYGVNS. The CDR3 spans 17 residues. The V gene end was trimmed by 3 bases and the J gene end by 4 bases; junction bases not matched to a gene: 9. CDR3 sequence (DNA): TGTGCCAGCAGTGACACGAGAGCCGGGAGGGGGGCCAACGTCCTGACTTTC. Protein: CASSDTRAGRGANVLTF. The variable domain in full, completed from reference TRBV25-1 and TRBJ2-6, reads EADIYQTPRYLVIGTGKKITLECSQTMGHDKMYWYQQDPGMELHLIHYSYGVNSTEKGDLSSESTVSRIRTEHFPLTLESARPSHTSQYLCASSDTRAGRGANVLTFGAGSRLTVL.